This T cell receptor beta chain was retrieved from a study of identical twins. V was clipped by 6 bases and J by 6 bases; unmatched bases: 3. This CDR3 comprises 12 residues. CDR1 and CDR2 (germline): DFQATT, SNEGSKA (reference sequence). From the 5' RACE reads, TCRdb called clonotypes with MiXCR, one entry per CDR3 protein. In the table there are roughly 190,000 distinct CDR3 sequences, approximately 15% of which are singletons. This sample also appeared in a second study, on T cells expressing NK-cell markers.

The chain links TRBV20-1 to TRBJ2-7, with 12 bases matching TRBD1. The sample was CD8+ T cells sorted from blood. The clonotype comes from a woman between 18 and 29 years old in good health. The CDR3 DNA is TGCAGTGCGGGACAGGGGGCATCCGAGCAGTACTTC. Translated: CSAGQGASEQYF.